The T cell receptor (beta chain) described here comes from a study of T-cell reconstitution after alpha-beta-depleted transplantation in children. V was pared by 3 bases and J by 4 bases, with 9 bases of the junction left unmatched. The CDR3 runs 15 residues. From germline, CDR1 is SGHRS and CDR2 YFSETQ. The authors prepared the TCRbeta library with unique molecular identifiers. One entry per CDR3 protein, called by TCRdb with MiXCR from the PCR reads. The repertoire holds about 830,000 distinct CDR3 sequences, about 16% seen once, with about 4.6% in the top ten. The TCR comes from a male patient younger than 18 who had a stem cell transplant for acute lymphoblastic leukemia, so the T cells may come from the graft donor. The chain has TRBV5-1 and TRBJ2-7, with 8 nucleotides matching TRBD1. Sequences were derived from PBMCs, mostly from graft donor cells, sampled 360 days after TCRalphabeta/CD19-depleted stem cell transplant. Written as DNA, the CDR3 is TGCGCCAGCAGCTCCGGACAGGGAATAGGATACGAGCAGTACTTC. It specifies CASSSGQGIGYEQYF. The full variable domain, its missing parts supplied by reference TRBV5-1 and TRBJ2-7, is KAGVTQTPRYLIKTRGQQVTLSCSPISGHRSVSWYQQTPGQGLQFLFEYFSETQRNKGNFPGRFSGRQFSNSRSEMNVSTLELGDSALYLCASSSGQGIGYEQYFGPGTRLTVT.